These 10 T cell receptor beta chains were sequenced from one sample in a study of blood T cell repertoires in COVID-19. The table came from immunoSEQ multiplex PCR; TCRdb's copy has only in-frame clones and leaves some out. The profile covers some 110,000 clones, with around 80% appearing a single time and 15% to 17% taken by the ten largest. The material sequenced was peripheral blood. The receptors stem from a woman over 75 with acute or convalescent COVID-19.

The rearrangement joins TRBV7-8 to TRBJ2-2; D perhaps matches TRBD2 (6 bases). Germline V gene data show CDR1 as SGHVS and CDR2 as FQNEAQ. CDR3 length: 15 amino acids. The V end was cut by 5 bases, the J end by 6 bases, with 16 bases between. The CDR3 here is CASSPERAGPGELFF. Here the CDR3 DNA reads TGTGCCAGCAGCCCGGAGCGGGCTGGGCCCGGGGAGCTGTTTTTT.

The chain joins TRBV10-3 to TRBJ2-3, with no clear D. The CDR3 runs 13 residues. The V gene lost 6 bases and the J gene lost 2 bases, with 9 bases spanning the gap. Germline V gene sequence: CDR1 ENHRY, CDR2 SYGVKD. The CDR3 nucleotides read TGTGCCATCAGCGGAAGCGTCACAGATACGCAGTATTTT. It encodes CAISGSVTDTQYF.

The chain links TRBV24-1 to TRBJ2-3; 7 bases map to TRBD2. Germline CDR1 is KGHDR and CDR2 is SFDVKD. The J segment lost 0 bases and the V segment lost 3 bases, leaving 5 bases of the junction unmatched. The CDR3 runs 16 residues. The CDR3 loop is CATSDPLAVSTDTQYF. CDR3 coding DNA: TGTGCCACCAGTGATCCGCTAGCGGTAAGCACAGATACGCAGTATTTT.

This chain connects TRBV6-1 to TRBJ2-1; 7 nucleotides line up with TRBD2. V gave up 2 bases and J gave up 2 bases; unmatched junction bases: 6. The CDR3 is 16 residues long. CDR1 MNHNS and CDR2 SASEGT come from the germline V gene. CDR3 sequence reads: CASSETSSGAYNEQFF. CDR3 sequence (DNA): TGTGCCAGCAGTGAAACGTCTAGCGGTGCCTACAATGAGCAGTTCTTC.

In the case of this clone: This specimen includes other DNA sequences encoding the same CDR3. This chain uses TRBV27 with TRBJ1-2; 7 bases are shared with TRBD1. V shed 2 bases and J 3 bases; nucleotides not matched to a gene: 0. CDR3 length equals 13 residues. Germline CDR1 MNHEY, CDR2 SMNVEV (reference sequence). The DNA of the CDR3 is TGTGCCAGCAGTTTACAGGGGGACTATGGCTACACCTTC. Protein: CASSLQGDYGYTF.

This chain connects TRBV27 to TRBJ1-5; 7 nucleotides match TRBD1. CDR1 and CDR2 from the germline V gene are MNHEY and SMNVEV (reference sequence). The CDR3 length is 13 residues. The ends lost 8 bases at V and 5 bases at J; junction bases unmatched: 6. In nucleotides, the CDR3 is TGTGCCAGCCCAGGGGGAAAATATCAGCCCCAGCATTTT. Its translation: CASPGGKYQPQHF.

This chain uses TRBV2 with TRBJ1-5, with TRBD1 matching 9 bases. Germline V lookup: CDR1 SNHLY, CDR2 FYNNEI. The ends lost 7 bases at V and 5 bases at J; junction bases unmatched: 3. The CDR3 runs 13 residues. The CDR3 loop is CASNWDRDQPQHF. The CDR3 DNA sequence: TGTGCCAGCAATTGGGACAGGGATCAGCCCCAGCATTTT.

This clone was recorded only once. This chain connects TRBV3-1 (or the pseudogene TRBV3-2) to TRBJ1-2; D is perhaps TRBD1 (6 bases). The CDR3 consists of 16 residues. Germline CDR1 is LGHDT and CDR2 is YNNKEL (reference sequence). Between the trimmed V and J ends, which lost 1 base and 4 bases, there was a span of 16 bases. The chain's CDR3 is CASSQGDTATFYGYTF. DNA of the CDR3: TGTGCCAGCAGCCAAGGGGACACCGCTACCTTCTATGGCTACACCTTC.

The chain combines TRBV6-5 with TRBJ1-2, with 8 bases lining up with TRBD1. The CDR3 has 13 amino acids. J was trimmed by 6 bases and V by 6 bases; bases with no gene match: 6. In germline, CDR1 is MNHEY, CDR2 SVGAGI. The CDR3 loop is CASRFGQGDGYTF. The CDR3 region has the DNA TGTGCCAGCAGATTCGGACAGGGCGATGGCTACACCTTC.

This clone was counted ten times or more. The sample contains more than one DNA sequence encoding this CDR3. The V gene is TRBV19, the J gene TRBJ2-5, with unresolved D. The V gene's germline CDR1 is LNHDA and CDR2 SQIVND (reference sequence). V lost 1 base and J 1 base, leaving 7 bases between the germline ends. The CDR3 covers 14 residues. The CDR3 spells CASSIGAVQETQYF. CDR3 nucleotides: TGTGCCAGTAGTATAGGGGCAGTCCAAGAGACCCAGTACTTC.